This section outlines one T cell receptor beta chain sequence together with its context. What it binds is not known. These data belong to a study of shared clonotypes between healthy human individuals. Notes on the study in general: The study found lower generation probabilities in non-shared clonotypes than in those shared by all four donors.

Assay execution took place at the deep level. Generated by immunoSEQ multiplex PCR, the TCRdb table keeps only in-frame clones and is missing some. This table has approximately 320,000 clones, 74% appearing once. Germline V gene data show CDR1 as MDHEN and CDR2 as SYDVKM. This CDR3 contains 16 residues. Unmatched junction bases numbered 6, after V lost 3 bases and J lost 1 base. The receptor was derived from a man in his thirties or forties in good health. Sequenced input: memory CD4+ T cells sorted from blood. Subset denoted: CD45RA-negative fraction. The rearrangement uses TRBV28 and TRBJ1-2; TRBD1 matches at 9 bases. Here the CDR3 reads CASSLSGTGRNYGYTF. The DNA for the CDR3 is TGTGCCAGCAGTTTGTCCGGGACAGGGCGTAACTATGGCTACACCTTC.